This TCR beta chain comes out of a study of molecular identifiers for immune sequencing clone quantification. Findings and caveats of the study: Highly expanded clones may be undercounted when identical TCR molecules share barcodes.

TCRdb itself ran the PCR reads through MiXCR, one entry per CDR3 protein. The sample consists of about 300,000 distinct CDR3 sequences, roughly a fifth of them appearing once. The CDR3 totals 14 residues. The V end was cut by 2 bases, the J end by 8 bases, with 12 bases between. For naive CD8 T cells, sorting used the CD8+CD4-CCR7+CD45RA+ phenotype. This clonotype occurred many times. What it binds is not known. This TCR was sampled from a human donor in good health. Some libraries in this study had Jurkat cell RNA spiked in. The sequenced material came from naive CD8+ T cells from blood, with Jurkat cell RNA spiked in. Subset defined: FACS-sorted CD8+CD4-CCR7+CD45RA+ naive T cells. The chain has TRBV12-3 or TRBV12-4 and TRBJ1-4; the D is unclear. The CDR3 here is CASSLNVREEKLFF. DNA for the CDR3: TGTGCCAGCAGTTTAAACGTACGGGAAGAAAAACTGTTTTTT.